Below are 4 T cell receptor beta chains sequenced from a single sample in a study of shared clonotypes between healthy human individuals. This table comes from immunoSEQ multiplex PCR, and its TCRdb copy is limited to in-frame clones, with some not included. This sample carries about 490,000 clones, 76% of them seen once, and the ten largest clones take about an eighth. The sample comprised PBMCs. The receptors stem from a woman in her 40s in good health. Some clones in this sample may be carry-over from other donors' samples.

The J gene is TRBJ2-7, the V gene TRBV7-3; a weak D match, TRBD2 (5 bases). The V end was cut by 1 base, the J end by 4 bases, with 17 bases between. Germline-derived CDR1 and CDR2 are SGHTA and FQGTGA. The CDR3 loop spans 16 amino acids. CDR3 sequence: CASSLRGIPSGYEQYF. Written as DNA, the CDR3 is TGTGCCAGCAGCTTAAGAGGGATCCCCTCGGGGTACGAGCAGTACTTC.

The genes are TRBV4-2 and TRBJ2-7; no definite D call. CDR1 is LGHNA, CDR2 YNFKEQ, per germline. This CDR3 region has 12 residues. Between the trimmed V and J ends, which lost 0 bases and 7 bases, there was a span of 7 bases. CDR3 DNA sequence: TGTGCCAGCAGCCAAGATTCCCCGGAGCAGTACTTC. As protein: CASSQDSPEQYF.

The CDR3 sequence: CSAKGASSYEQYF. In nucleotides, the CDR3 is TGCAGCGCCAAGGGGGCGAGCTCCTACGAGCAGTACTTC. The rearrangement joins TRBV29-1 to TRBJ2-7, with 7 bases identical to TRBD1. The CDR3 extends over 13 amino acids. The J segment lost 0 bases and the V segment lost 7 bases, leaving 6 bases of the junction unmatched. The germline gives CDR1 SQVTM, CDR2 ANQGSEA.

Concerning this clone itself: An end of the junction does not agree with germline; a read error may underlie this. Other DNA sequences in this specimen translate into the identical CDR3. This chain connects TRBV2 to TRBJ2-7, with TRBD2 as a possible D gene (5 bases). Germline V gene sequence: CDR1 SNHLY, CDR2 FYNNEI. CDR3 length: 13 residues. The CDR3 DNA is TGTGCCACCAATGAGGAGGTGTACTACGAGCAATACTTC. This sequence encodes CATNEEVYYEQYF.